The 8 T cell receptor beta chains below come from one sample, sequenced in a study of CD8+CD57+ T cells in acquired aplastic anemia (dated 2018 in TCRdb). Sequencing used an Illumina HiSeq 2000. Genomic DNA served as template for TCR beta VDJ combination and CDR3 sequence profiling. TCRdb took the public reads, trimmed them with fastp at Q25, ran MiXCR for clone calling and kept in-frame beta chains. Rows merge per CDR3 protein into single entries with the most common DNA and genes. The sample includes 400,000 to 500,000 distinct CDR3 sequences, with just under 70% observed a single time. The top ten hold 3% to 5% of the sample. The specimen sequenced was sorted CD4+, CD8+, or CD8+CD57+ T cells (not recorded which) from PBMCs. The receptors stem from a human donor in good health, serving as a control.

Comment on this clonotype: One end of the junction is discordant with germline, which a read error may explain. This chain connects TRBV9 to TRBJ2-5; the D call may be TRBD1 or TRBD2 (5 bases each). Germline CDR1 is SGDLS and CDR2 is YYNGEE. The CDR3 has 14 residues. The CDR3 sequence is CASSLAASGRTEDF. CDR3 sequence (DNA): TGTGCCAGCAGCTTAGCTGCCTCGGGGCGGACCGAGGACTTC.

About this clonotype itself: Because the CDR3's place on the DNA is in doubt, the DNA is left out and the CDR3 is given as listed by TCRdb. CDR3 residues: CASSVGRGTYPQHF. The chain recombines TRBV2 with TRBJ2-7; whether TRBD1, the table's D call, matches the DNA was not checked. The CDR3 is 14 amino acids long, termini counted. Germline-derived CDR1 and CDR2 are SNHLY and FYNNEI.

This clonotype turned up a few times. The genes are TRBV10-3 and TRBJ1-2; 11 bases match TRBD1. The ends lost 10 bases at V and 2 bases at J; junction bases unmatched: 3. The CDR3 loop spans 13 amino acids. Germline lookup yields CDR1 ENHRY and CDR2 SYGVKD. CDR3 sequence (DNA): TGTGCCACCCGGACAGGGGGCAACTATGGCTACACCTTC. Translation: CATRTGGNYGYTF.

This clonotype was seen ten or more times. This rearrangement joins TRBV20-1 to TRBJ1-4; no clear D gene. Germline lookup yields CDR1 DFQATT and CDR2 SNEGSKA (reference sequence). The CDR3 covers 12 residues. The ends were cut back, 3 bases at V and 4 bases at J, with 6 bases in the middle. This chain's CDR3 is CSARGSNEKLFF. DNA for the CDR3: TGCAGTGCTAGGGGGAGTAATGAAAAACTGTTTTTT.

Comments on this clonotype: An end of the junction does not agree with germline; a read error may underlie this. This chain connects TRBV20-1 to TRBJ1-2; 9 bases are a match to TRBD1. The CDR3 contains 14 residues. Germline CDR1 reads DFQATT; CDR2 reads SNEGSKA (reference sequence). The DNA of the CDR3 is TGCAGCGCTACCATATCACAGGGGGCGACTGGCTACACCTTC. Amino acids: CSATISQGATGYTF.

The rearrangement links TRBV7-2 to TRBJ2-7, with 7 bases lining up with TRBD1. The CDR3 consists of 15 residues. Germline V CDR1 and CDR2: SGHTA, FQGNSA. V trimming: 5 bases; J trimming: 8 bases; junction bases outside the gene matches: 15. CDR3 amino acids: CASSPGRVGQPQQYF. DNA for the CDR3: TGTGCCAGCAGCCCGGGCAGGGTGGGACAGCCCCAGCAGTACTTC.

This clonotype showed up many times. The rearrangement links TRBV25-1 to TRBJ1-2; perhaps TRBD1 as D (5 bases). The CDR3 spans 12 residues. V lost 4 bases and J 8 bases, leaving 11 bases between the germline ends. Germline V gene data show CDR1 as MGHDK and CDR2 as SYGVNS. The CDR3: CASSVGDQGYTF. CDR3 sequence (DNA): TGTGCCAGCAGTGTAGGGGATCAGGGCTACACCTTC.

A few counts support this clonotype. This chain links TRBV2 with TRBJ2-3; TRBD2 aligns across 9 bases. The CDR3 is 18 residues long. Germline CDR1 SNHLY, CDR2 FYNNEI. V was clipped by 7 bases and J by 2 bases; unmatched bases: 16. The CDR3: CASTRAFSGGPITDTQYF. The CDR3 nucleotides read TGTGCCAGCACCCGAGCCTTTAGCGGGGGCCCCATCACAGATACGCAGTATTTT.